The entry that follows covers one T cell receptor (beta chain) sequence. What it binds is unknown. The CDR3 covers 17 residues. Losses at the gene ends were 5 bases for V and 1 base for J; bases not matched to a gene: 9. Looked up from germline, CDR1 is SGHTA and CDR2 is FQGNSA. Use of 60 Vbeta and 13 Jbeta primers characterized the PCR. This table comes from immunoSEQ multiplex PCR, and its TCRdb copy is limited to in-frame clones, with some not included. The sample carries 190,000 or so clones, 82% recorded once. This sample is drawn from a study of cytomegalovirus exposure and HLA in healthy donors. Study-wide context: Drawn from HLA-typed donors, about 85 million unique TCRs were held in an early data release. General observations from the study: Later analysis showed most CMV-associated TCR beta chains appearing HLA-restricted.

The sample was PBMCs. The chain recombines TRBV7-2 with TRBJ1-4, with 8 bases identical to TRBD1. The source is a boy between 2 and 10 years old in good health and CMV-seronegative. In DNA form, the CDR3 reads TGTGCCAGCAGCCGCCTGTCCACAGGGGGAACTAATGAAAAACTGTTTTTT. It encodes CASSRLSTGGTNEKLFF.